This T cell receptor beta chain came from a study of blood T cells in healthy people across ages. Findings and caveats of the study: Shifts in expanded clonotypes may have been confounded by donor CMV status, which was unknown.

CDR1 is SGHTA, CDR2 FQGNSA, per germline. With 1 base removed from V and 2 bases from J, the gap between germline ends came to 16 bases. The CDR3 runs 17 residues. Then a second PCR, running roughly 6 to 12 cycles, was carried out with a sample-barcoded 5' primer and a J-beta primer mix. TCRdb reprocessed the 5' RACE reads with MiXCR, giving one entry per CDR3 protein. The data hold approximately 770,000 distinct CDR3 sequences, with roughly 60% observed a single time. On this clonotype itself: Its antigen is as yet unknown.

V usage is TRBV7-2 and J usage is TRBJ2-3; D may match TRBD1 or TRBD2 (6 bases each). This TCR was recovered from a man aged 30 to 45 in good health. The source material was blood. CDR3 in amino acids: CASSLGGAGLDTDTQYF. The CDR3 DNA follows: TGTGCCAGCAGCTTAGGGGGGGCAGGACTTGACACAGATACGCAGTATTTT.